This T cell receptor beta chain derives from a study of Ad26.COV2.S vaccination and SARS-CoV-2 variants (dated by TCRdb to about 2021). General notes on the study: Donors in the vaccine arm were drawn from COV1001, a phase I-IIa trial of Ad26.COV2.S in healthy adults that was multicentre, randomized, double-blind and placebo-controlled. Ad26.COV2.S was administered intramuscularly at 5 x 10^10 or 1 x 10^11 viral particles, either as a single shot or as two shots given 56 days apart. TCRbeta repertoire sequencing was used to assess the specificity and breadth of SARS-CoV-2-reactive T cell receptors after Ad26.COV2.S vaccination. The TCR-sequenced set comprised approximately 32 samples: some 20 Ad26.COV2.S vaccine recipients, 5 placebo recipients and 8 SARS-CoV-2 convalescent individuals. Trial participants were randomized into five groups of five: low-dose or high-dose Ad26.COV2.S given once or twice, or placebo on both occasions. Investigators did not know the trial group allocation while performing experiments and assessing outcomes.

The germline V gene encodes CDR1 LGHNA and CDR2 YSLEER. V ends up 3 bases short and J 3 bases short, with an unmatched junction base count of 6. Reading from cysteine to phenylalanine, the CDR3 counts 15 amino acids. The kept DNA is CDR3 alone, 45 bases in frame from the first base. TCRbeta CDR3 regions were sequenced with the immunoSEQ Assay. After extraction, genomic DNA underwent amplification by bias-controlled multiplex PCR, followed by high-throughput sequencing. The source study handled its data this way. To quantify the absolute abundance of every unique TCRbeta CDR3 region, sequences were collapsed and filtered. T cell fraction was estimated by normalizing TCRbeta template counts to usable DNA, with usable DNA measured through amplification of reference genes found in all nucleated cells. Repertoire TCRs were annotated as SARS-CoV-2-specific by exact matching of V gene, CDR3 amino acid sequence and J gene to a known reactive TCR set. The reference SARS-CoV-2 TCR set came from MIRA and was filtered for enrichment in COVID-19-positive ImmuneCODE repertoires, removing public or cross-reactive TCRs. Using the MIRA antigens, annotated TCRs were further analysed by specific ORF or by position within an ORF. Depth was the summed frequency of annotated unique rearrangements, while breadth was defined as annotated unique rearrangements over total unique productive rearrangements. Group comparisons of TCR breadth used two-sided Wilcoxon rank-sum tests. TCRdb limited this immuneACCESS table to in-frame rearrangements with V and J called. A share of clones is missing; checked studies link under half to unresolved V genes, and the rest is unexplained. V and J calls and clone size are those listed in that table; D and trimming were worked out from the DNA. For this sample there are a few hundred thousand clones; 90% appear just once. The top ten hold less than 5.5% of the sample.

As concerns this clone: There is no known antigen for this receptor. No per-base quality is available; no much larger clone lies one base away.

The intended sense of this specimen's treatment or condition label: roughly 19 received Ad26.COV2.S at low or high dose, single or two shots; about 5 received placebo; per-sample allocation not given. Repertoires of vaccine and placebo recipients were sequenced from samples collected on day 63 after the first injection. Between 29 July and 7 August 2020, Cohort 1b enrolled about 27 adults aged 18-55 years at one site in Boston, USA. As a vaccine, Ad26.COV2.S was a replication-incompetent adenovirus type 26 vector that expressed a prefusion-stabilized SARS-CoV-2 spike protein derived from the original Wuhan strain. General study outcomes and caveats: After vaccination, spike-specific CD8+ and CD4+ T cell responses were reported to show substantial breadth. The authors noted that the TCR breadth and depth analyses may have underestimated total T cell responses. Vaccine and placebo recipients had similar non-spike TCR breadth, a finding consistent with the vaccine containing only spike. The study was not powered for comparison of responses between vaccine doses or regimens. Spike-specific TCR breadth was higher in Ad26.COV2.S recipients than in placebo recipients (P = 0.0014).

Recombination linked TRBV4-3 to TRBJ2-7, and TRBD2 matches 9 of the central bases. The TCR originated in a person aged 18-65 years who received the Ad26.COV2.S COVID-19 vaccine or a placebo. This specimen was peripheral blood, taken in a trial of Ad26.COV2.S vaccine versus placebo. CDR3 region: CASSQFTSGYYEQYF. The sequence in DNA is TGCGCCAGCAGCCAGTTCACTAGCGGGTACTACGAGCAGTACTTC.